In its sample, the clone carrying this T cell receptor beta chain was seen many times. The antigen remains undetermined. CDR3 length: 13 amino acids. V lost 4 bases and J lost 2, with 8 bases in between. Germline V CDR1 and CDR2: MNHEY, SVGAGI. TCRdb redid the calling of the 5' RACE reads with MiXCR, one entry per CDR3 protein. The sample includes nearly 350,000 distinct CDR3 sequences, 7% to 9% of them seen just once. This sample was taken from a study of T cells after yellow fever vaccination. General study points: Some clonotypes, a small share, were shared between CD4 and CD8 compartments.

The chain recombines TRBV6-5 with TRBJ2-5, with no clear D. The sequence was collected from a man aged 18 to 29 who received the YFV17D yellow fever vaccine. The sequencing here drew on PBMCs, taken roughly 47 days after the first yellow fever vaccination. This CDR3 reads CASSLNSQETQYF. The CDR3 nucleotides read TGTGCCAGCAGTTTAAACAGTCAAGAGACCCAGTACTTC.